Presented here are 17 T cell receptor beta chains from one specimen sequenced in a study of technical replicates of blood from a few donors. Sequencing used immunoSEQ multiplex PCR; TCRdb keeps in-frame clones, though not all of them. The profile shows more than 95,000 clones, roughly 96% of them singletons. Sequencing was done on a sample of T cells isolated from PBMCs. Receptors originate from a human donor in good health.

The V and J genes are TRBV6-1 and TRBJ2-1; 9 bases match TRBD2. Germline lookup yields CDR1 MNHNS and CDR2 SASEGT. V lost 11 bases to trimming and J lost 7 bases; unmatched junction nucleotides: 9. The CDR3 loop spans 13 amino acids. The CDR3 reads CACRAAGGNEQFF. The CDR3 DNA reads TGTGCCTGTAGGGCAGCGGGGGGTAATGAGCAGTTCTTC.

The V call is TRBV18, the J call TRBJ2-1; 9 positions match TRBD1. The CDR3 totals 14 residues. The germline CDR1 and CDR2 sequences are KGHSH and LQKENI. V was pared by 3 bases and J by 6 bases, with 3 bases of the junction left unmatched. The CDR3 spells CASSPGTGINEQFF. Here the CDR3 DNA reads TGTGCCAGCTCACCCGGGACAGGGATCAATGAGCAGTTCTTC.

This chain links TRBV7-8 with TRBJ2-2; possible D gene TRBD2, 5 bases. There are 13 residues in the CDR3. The V and J ends lost 2 bases and 6 bases respectively, with 7 bases between them. The germline V gene encodes CDR1 SGHVS and CDR2 FQNEAQ. The CDR3 loop reads CASSLRRAGELFF. The CDR3 coding sequence is TGTGCCAGCAGCTTACGGCGGGCCGGGGAGCTGTTTTTT.

This chain connects TRBV19 to TRBJ2-7, with 8 bases aligning to TRBD1. The ends lost 6 bases at V and 1 base at J; junction bases unmatched: 8. This CDR3 is built from 15 residues. From germline, CDR1 is LNHDA and CDR2 SQIVND (reference sequence). CDR3 nucleotide sequence: TGTGCCAGTAGGGACCGGGACAGGAGTTCCTACGAGCAGTACTTC. This sequence encodes CASRDRDRSSYEQYF.

This rearrangement joins TRBV27 to TRBJ2-3, with TRBD2 as a possible D gene (5 bases). The CDR3 is 17 residues long. The germline V gene has CDR1 MNHEY and CDR2 SMNVEV (reference sequence). The V end was cut by 4 bases, the J end by 4 bases, with 21 bases between. This CDR3 is CASSSHLDPKGADTQYF. In DNA, the CDR3 is TGTGCCAGCAGTTCCCACCTCGACCCAAAGGGAGCAGATACGCAGTATTTT.

The gene calls are TRBV6-1 and TRBJ1-3; D is perhaps TRBD1 (5 bases). The V gene lost 7 bases and the J gene lost 3 bases, with 13 bases spanning the gap. Germline V gives CDR1 MNHNS, CDR2 SASEGT. The CDR3 length is 14 residues. The CDR3 loop reads CASIDRGYGNTIYF. CDR3 DNA sequence: TGTGCCAGCATTGACAGAGGATATGGAAACACCATATATTTT.

V and J are TRBV28 and TRBJ2-2; 8 nucleotides agree with TRBD2. CDR3 size: 18 residues. Germline values: CDR1 MDHEN, CDR2 SYDVKM. The V gene end was trimmed by 3 bases and the J gene end by 3 bases; junction bases not matched to a gene: 12. CDR3 DNA: TGTGCCAGCAGTTTTACGTACGGGGGGGGCTGGGACACCGGGGAGCTGTTTTTT. The encoded protein is CASSFTYGGGWDTGELFF.

This clone appeared a single time. V usage is TRBV5-1 and J usage is TRBJ2-2; 13 positions match TRBD2. Germline assignment: CDR1 SGHRS and CDR2 YFSETQ. Trimming at V came to 4 bases and at J to 2 bases, leaving 5 bases not matched to a gene. CDR3 size: 17 residues. As DNA, the CDR3 is TGCGCCAGCAGCCGACTAGCGGGGGGCCCAAACACCGGGGAGCTGTTTTTT. It encodes CASSRLAGGPNTGELFF.

The chain recombines TRBV27 with TRBJ2-1, with 8 bases identical to TRBD2. Germline CDR1 and CDR2: MNHEY and SMNVEV (reference sequence). This CDR3 is 14 amino acids long. Losses at the gene ends were 7 bases for V and 10 bases for J; bases not matched to a gene: 12. CDR3 region: CASNQAGAFSEQFF. The DNA for the CDR3 is TGTGCCAGCAACCAAGCGGGAGCGTTTTCCGAGCAGTTCTTC.

The chain combines TRBV6-1 with TRBJ1-5; no clear D. V lost 2 bases and J 2 bases, leaving 19 bases between the germline ends. The CDR3 consists of 18 residues. Germline V gene sequence: CDR1 MNHNS, CDR2 SASEGT. CDR3 residues: CASSERLNDLVGNQPQHF. CDR3 bases: TGTGCCAGCAGTGAACGGCTAAACGACTTGGTTGGCAATCAGCCCCAGCATTTT.

The chain recombines TRBV25-1 with TRBJ1-6, with 7 bases lining up with TRBD1. With 6 bases clipped from V and 9 bases from J, the junction kept 8 bases outside the gene matches. Germline-derived CDR1 and CDR2 are MGHDK and SYGVNS. The CDR3 runs 14 residues. The CDR3 spells CASRTGPLGSPLHF. The DNA of the CDR3 is TGTGCCAGCAGGACAGGGCCACTCGGTTCACCCCTCCACTTT. Full variable domain (missing parts from reference TRBV25-1 and TRBJ1-6): EADIYQTPRYLVIGTGKKITLECSQTMGHDKMYWYQQDPGMELHLIHYSYGVNSTEKGDLSSESTVSRIRTEHFPLTLESARPSHTSQYLCASRTGPLGSPLHFGNGTRLTVT.

The rearrangement joins TRBV19 to TRBJ1-2; maybe TRBD1 (6 bases). The CDR3 spans 13 residues. Germline CDR1 reads LNHDA; CDR2 reads SQIVND (reference sequence). V lost 2 bases and J 6 bases, leaving 10 bases between the germline ends. This CDR3 is CASSIYQGNGYTF. The DNA for the CDR3 is TGTGCCAGTAGTATATACCAGGGGAATGGCTACACCTTC.

V and J are TRBV7-9 and TRBJ2-6; D unclear. Trimming removed 5 bases at V and 2 bases at J, with 10 bases between. The CDR3 covers 15 residues. Germline-derived CDR1 and CDR2 are SEHNR and FQNEAQ (reference sequence). The CDR3 sequence: CASSLVAAGANVLTF. CDR3 coding DNA: TGTGCCAGCAGCCTAGTGGCAGCTGGGGCCAACGTCCTGACTTTC.

The rearrangement joins TRBV9 to TRBJ2-3, with 7 bases that match TRBD2. V lost 2 bases, J lost 1 base, and 4 bases stayed unmatched. Germline values: CDR1 SGDLS, CDR2 YYNGEE. The CDR3 extends over 15 amino acids. The CDR3 sequence: CASSVLTSGTDTQYF. CDR3 sequence (DNA): TGTGCCAGCAGCGTTCTTACTAGCGGCACAGATACGCAGTATTTT. The entire variable domain, with the rest obtained from reference TRBV9 and TRBJ2-3, is as follows: DSGVTQTPKHLITATGQRVTLRCSPRSGDLSVYWYQQSLDQGLQFLIQYYNGEERAKGNILERFSAQQFPDLHSELNLSSLELGDSALYFCASSVLTSGTDTQYFGPGTRLTVL.

V and J are TRBV28 and TRBJ1-5, with D possibly being TRBD1 (6 bases). V gave up 7 bases and J gave up 0 bases, with 22 bases separating them. The CDR3 is 18 residues long. Germline assignment: CDR1 MDHEN and CDR2 SYDVKM. The CDR3 DNA reads TGTGCCAGCACTCTTTTCCGTTTACAGGGTTTTAGCAATCAGCCCCAGCATTTT. This gives the protein CASTLFRLQGFSNQPQHF.

The chain joins TRBV6-6 to TRBJ1-5, with D tentatively TRBD1 (6 bases). Germline V lookup: CDR1 MNHNY, CDR2 SVGAGI (reference sequence). The CDR3 covers 16 residues. Trimming shortened V by 5 bases and J by 2 bases, and 16 bases separated the two germline ends. DNA for the CDR3: TGTGCCAGCAGTCGGACAGTCATAGGGGGCAATCAGCCCCAGCATTTT. This encodes CASSRTVIGGNQPQHF.

This rearrangement joins TRBV6-5 to TRBJ2-7, with D tentatively TRBD2 (5 bases). The V end was cut by 0 bases, the J end by 0 bases, with 12 bases between. Germline lookup yields CDR1 MNHEY and CDR2 SVGAGI. The CDR3 is 16 amino acids. The CDR3 nucleotides read TGTGCCAGCAGTTACTCGAATTTAGGGAGCTCCTACGAGCAGTACTTC. Its protein is CASSYSNLGSSYEQYF.